A single TCR beta chain is shown here with its context. No antigen is known for it. This entry is derived from a study of identical twins. Each CDR3 protein gets one entry after TCRdb re-called the 5' RACE reads with MiXCR. The table shows hundreds of thousands of distinct CDR3 sequences, with roughly 12% occurring only once. Germline values: CDR1 SGHRS, CDR2 YFSETQ. There are 14 residues in the CDR3. The V and J ends lost 4 bases and 1 base, in that order; junction bases with no gene match: 4. The study, taken as a whole, reports: Not following the same donors, the study drew its conclusions from cross-sectional statistical analysis. Insertions ran lower in abundant cord blood beta clonotypes, though not in memory repertoires. Invariant T cells like MAIT and iNKT could partly confound the zero-insertion analyses.

These sequences were also reported in another study, on yellow fever vaccine responses in identical twins. That paper notes: Twins showed a vaccine T cell response that reportedly seemed partly convergent, partly personalized.

Sequencing was performed on CD8+ T cells sorted from blood. The receptor's source is a young woman in good health. The chain has TRBV5-1 and TRBJ1-1; TRBD1 matches 7 bases. This CDR3 reads CASSEDRWNTEAFF. The DNA for the CDR3 is TGCGCCAGCAGCGAGGACAGGTGGAACACTGAAGCTTTCTTT.